The 10 T cell receptor beta chains reported below all come from one sample, sequenced in a study of T cells in Graves' hyperthyroidism and ophthalmopathy. From RNA transcripts, TCR beta CDR3 regions were amplified. TCR CDR3 underwent first-round RT-PCR with the HTBI primer set. TCRdb analysed the multiplex PCR reads with MiXCR anew, one entry per CDR3 protein. The sample has about 720,000 distinct CDR3 sequences; about 19% are singletons. The sequencing input was blood. These receptors all stem from a woman aged 50 to 60 with Graves' hyperthyroidism that later progressed to Graves' ophthalmopathy.

The chain is built from TRBV10-3 and TRBJ2-7; D call uncertain. Trimming took 4 bases from V and 6 from J, leaving 10 bases between them. The CDR3 length is 12 residues. The germline CDR1 and CDR2 sequences are ENHRY and SYGVKD. The CDR3 here is CAISVRASEQYF. Written as DNA, the CDR3 is TGTGCCATCAGTGTCCGGGCGAGCGAGCAGTACTTC.

This clonotype was detected a few times. The rearrangement links TRBV5-1 to TRBJ1-1; 11 bases agree with TRBD1. The ends lost 5 bases at V and 4 bases at J; junction bases unmatched: 7. This CDR3 spans 15 amino acids. From germline, CDR1 is SGHRS and CDR2 YFSETQ. Here the CDR3 DNA reads TGCGCCAGCAGGGGAACCGGGACAGGGGGCACTGAAGCTTTCTTT. As protein: CASRGTGTGGTEAFF.

This clonotype was seen only a few times. The chain uses TRBV5-1 and TRBJ2-1, with 11 bases matching TRBD1. The germline V gene encodes CDR1 SGHRS and CDR2 YFSETQ. V shed 4 bases, J shed 10 bases, and the junction held 10 bases outside the gene matches. The CDR3 loop spans 15 amino acids. The CDR3 DNA follows: TGCGCCAGCAGCCAGGTGGGGACAGGGGGAGGAGAGCAGTTCTTC. It is translated as CASSQVGTGGGEQFF.

This clonotype was observed at least ten times. The V and J genes are TRBV3-1 and TRBJ2-3, with TRBD2 matching over 12 bases. The CDR3 length is 16 residues. CDR1 LGHDT and CDR2 YNNKEL come from the germline V gene (reference sequence). With V trimmed by 5 bases and J by 2 bases, 5 bases remained unmatched. In DNA, the CDR3 is TGTGCCAGCAGCGGCAGACTAGCGGGGGCCACAGATACGCAGTATTTT. This encodes CASSGRLAGATDTQYF.

This clonotype was recorded at least ten times. The J gene is TRBJ2-2, the V gene TRBV11-2; 11 nucleotides line up with TRBD2. Losses at the gene ends were 2 bases for V and 2 bases for J; bases not matched to a gene: 10. Germline V lookup: CDR1 SGHAT, CDR2 FQNNGV. The CDR3 loop spans 19 amino acids. The CDR3 DNA reads as TGTGCCAGCAGCTTAAATTTTAGACTAGCGGGGCAAAACACCGGGGAGCTGTTTTTT. The encoded protein is CASSLNFRLAGQNTGELFF.

The chain links TRBV7-9 to TRBJ1-2; a weak D match, TRBD1 (5 bases). CDR3 length equals 12 residues. Between the trimmed V and J ends, which lost 4 bases and 4 bases, there was a span of 7 bases. Germline CDR1 is SEHNR and CDR2 is FQNEAQ (reference sequence). CDR3 coding DNA: TGTGCCAGCAGCTCGACAGTCTATGGCTACACCTTC. Translation gives CASSSTVYGYTF.

This clonotype was found a few times. The J gene is TRBJ2-5, the V gene TRBV27; D might be TRBD2 (6 bases). Germline assignment: CDR1 MNHEY and CDR2 SMNVEV (reference sequence). The CDR3 consists of 14 residues. The germline V and J ends were trimmed by 5 bases and 5 bases, with 15 bases remaining between them. The CDR3 loop is CASSPQGRGETQYF. In nucleotides, the CDR3 is TGTGCCAGCAGTCCCCAGGGACGGGGGGAGACCCAGTACTTC.

The gene calls are TRBV19 and TRBJ1-1; the D gene is possibly TRBD1 (6 bases). From germline, CDR1 is LNHDA and CDR2 SQIVND (reference sequence). The CDR3 totals 15 residues. V was shortened by 1 base and J by 1 base, with 10 bases between the two germline ends. The CDR3, as DNA: TGTGCCAGTAGTATAGTAGGCAGGGGGAACACTGAAGCTTTCTTT. Protein product: CASSIVGRGNTEAFF.

The sample holds a few counts of this clonotype. This chain joins TRBV7-2 and TRBJ2-7; D is unclear. Germline V lookup: CDR1 SGHTA, CDR2 FQGNSA. The V and J ends lost 7 bases and 3 bases respectively, with 16 bases between them. The CDR3 has 14 amino acids. CDR3 DNA sequence: TGTGCCAGCAACCACCGGGCCTCCAACTACGAGCAGTACTTC. Its protein is CASNHRASNYEQYF.

This clonotype was observed a handful of times. J is TRBJ1-1 and V is TRBV7-9; unclear D gene. Germline V lookup: CDR1 SEHNR, CDR2 FQNEAQ (reference sequence). V was trimmed by 1 base and J by 7 bases, leaving 7 bases between them. The CDR3 contains 12 residues. CDR3 in DNA: TGTGCCAGCAGCTTAGTTTTTAATGAAGCTTTCTTT. Translation gives CASSLVFNEAFF. Variable domain in full (rest from reference TRBV7-9 and TRBJ1-1): DTGVSQNPRHKITKRGQNVTFRCDPISEHNRLYWYRQTLGQGPEFLTYFQNEAQLEKSRLLSDRFSAERPKGSFSTLEIQRTEQGDSAMYLCASSLVFNEAFFGQGTRLTVV.